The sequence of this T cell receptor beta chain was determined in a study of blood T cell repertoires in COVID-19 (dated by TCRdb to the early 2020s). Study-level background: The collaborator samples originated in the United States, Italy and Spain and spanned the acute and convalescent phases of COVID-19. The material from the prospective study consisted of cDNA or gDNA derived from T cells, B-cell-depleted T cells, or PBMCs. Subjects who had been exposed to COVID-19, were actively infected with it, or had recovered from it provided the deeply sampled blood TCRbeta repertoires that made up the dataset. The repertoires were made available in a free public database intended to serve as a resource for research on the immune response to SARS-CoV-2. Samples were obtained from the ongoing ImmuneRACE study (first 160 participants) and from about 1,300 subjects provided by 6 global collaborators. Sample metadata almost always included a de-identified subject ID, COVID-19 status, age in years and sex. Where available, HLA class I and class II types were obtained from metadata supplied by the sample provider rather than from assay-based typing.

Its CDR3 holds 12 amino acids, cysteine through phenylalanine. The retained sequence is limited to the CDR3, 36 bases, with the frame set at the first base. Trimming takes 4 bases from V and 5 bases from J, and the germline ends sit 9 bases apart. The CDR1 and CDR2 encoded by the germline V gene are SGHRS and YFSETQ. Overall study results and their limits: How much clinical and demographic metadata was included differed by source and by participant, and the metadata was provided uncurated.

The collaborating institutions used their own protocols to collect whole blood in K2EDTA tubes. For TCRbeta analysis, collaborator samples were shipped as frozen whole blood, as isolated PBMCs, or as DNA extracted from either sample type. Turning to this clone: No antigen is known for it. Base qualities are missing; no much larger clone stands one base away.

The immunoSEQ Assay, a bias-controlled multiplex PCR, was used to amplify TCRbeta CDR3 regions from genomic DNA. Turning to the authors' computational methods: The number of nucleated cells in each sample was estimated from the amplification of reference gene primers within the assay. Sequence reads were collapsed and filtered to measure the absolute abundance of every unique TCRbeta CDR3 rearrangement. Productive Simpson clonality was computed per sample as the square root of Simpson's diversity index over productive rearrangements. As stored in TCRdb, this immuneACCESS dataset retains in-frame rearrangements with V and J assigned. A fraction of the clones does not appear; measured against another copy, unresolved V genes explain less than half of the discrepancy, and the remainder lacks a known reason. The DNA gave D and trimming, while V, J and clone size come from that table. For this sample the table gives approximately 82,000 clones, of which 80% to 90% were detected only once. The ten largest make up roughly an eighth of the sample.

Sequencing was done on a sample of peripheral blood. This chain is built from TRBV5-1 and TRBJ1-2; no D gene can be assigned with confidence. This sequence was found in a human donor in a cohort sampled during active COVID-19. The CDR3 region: CASSENTYGYTF. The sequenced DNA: TGCGCCAGCAGCGAAAACACGTATGGCTACACCTTC.